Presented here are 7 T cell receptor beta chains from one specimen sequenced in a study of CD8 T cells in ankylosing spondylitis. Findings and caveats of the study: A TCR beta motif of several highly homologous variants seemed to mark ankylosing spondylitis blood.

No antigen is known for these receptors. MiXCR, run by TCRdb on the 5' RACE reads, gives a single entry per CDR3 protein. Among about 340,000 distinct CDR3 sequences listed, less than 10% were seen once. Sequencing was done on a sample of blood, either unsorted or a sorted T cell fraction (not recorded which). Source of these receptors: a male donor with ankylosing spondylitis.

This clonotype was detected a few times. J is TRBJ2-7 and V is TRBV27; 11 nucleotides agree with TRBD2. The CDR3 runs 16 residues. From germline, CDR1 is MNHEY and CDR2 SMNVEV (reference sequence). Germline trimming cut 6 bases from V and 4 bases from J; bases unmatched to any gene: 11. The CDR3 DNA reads TGTGCCAGCAGCCGCAGCTTAGCGGGAGGGCTTTACGAGCAGTACTTC. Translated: CASSRSLAGGLYEQYF.

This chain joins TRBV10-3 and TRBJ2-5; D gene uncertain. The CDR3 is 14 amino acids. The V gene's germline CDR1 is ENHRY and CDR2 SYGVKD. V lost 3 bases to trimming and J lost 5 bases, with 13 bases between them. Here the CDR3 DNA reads TGTGCCATCAGTGACAGGAATTCCCTGGAGACCCAGTACTTC. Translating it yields CAISDRNSLETQYF.

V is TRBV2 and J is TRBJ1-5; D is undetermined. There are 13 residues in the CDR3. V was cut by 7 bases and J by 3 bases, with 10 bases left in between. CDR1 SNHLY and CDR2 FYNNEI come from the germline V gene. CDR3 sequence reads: CASKVGSNQPQHF. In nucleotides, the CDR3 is TGTGCCAGCAAGGTCGGGTCCAATCAGCCCCAGCATTTT. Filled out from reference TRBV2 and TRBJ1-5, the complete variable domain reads EPEVTQTPSHQVTQMGQEVILRCVPISNHLYFYWYRQILGQKVEFLVSFYNNEISEKSEIFDDQFSVERPDGSNFTLKIRSTKLEDSAMYFCASKVGSNQPQHFGDGTRLSIL.

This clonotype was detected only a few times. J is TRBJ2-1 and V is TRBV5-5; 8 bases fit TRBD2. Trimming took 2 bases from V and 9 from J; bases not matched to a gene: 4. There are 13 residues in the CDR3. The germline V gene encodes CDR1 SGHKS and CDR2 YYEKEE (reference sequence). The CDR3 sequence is CASSLSSGFEQFF. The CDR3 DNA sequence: TGTGCCAGCAGCTTATCTAGCGGGTTTGAGCAGTTCTTC.

DNA for the CDR3: TGTGCCATCAGTGAGTCCGCGCTCTATGGCTACACCTTC. This gives the protein CAISESALYGYTF. V is TRBV10-3 and J is TRBJ1-2; no clear D. The V gene's germline CDR1 is ENHRY and CDR2 SYGVKD. V was trimmed by 0 bases and J by 4 bases, leaving 6 bases between them. The CDR3 contains 13 residues.

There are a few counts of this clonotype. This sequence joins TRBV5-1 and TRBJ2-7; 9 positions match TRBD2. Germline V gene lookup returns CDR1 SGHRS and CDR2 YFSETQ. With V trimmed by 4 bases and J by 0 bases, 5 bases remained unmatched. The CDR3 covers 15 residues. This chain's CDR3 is CASSVSGRNSYEQYF. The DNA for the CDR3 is TGCGCCAGCAGCGTTAGCGGGAGAAACTCCTACGAGCAGTACTTC.

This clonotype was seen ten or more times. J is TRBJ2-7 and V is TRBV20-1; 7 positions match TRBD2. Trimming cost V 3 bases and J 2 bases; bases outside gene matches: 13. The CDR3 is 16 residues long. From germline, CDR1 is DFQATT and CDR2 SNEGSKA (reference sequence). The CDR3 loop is CSARSGSGSTPYEQYF. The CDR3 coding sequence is TGCAGTGCTAGGTCCGGTAGCGGGTCGACCCCCTACGAGCAGTACTTC.